These 8 T cell receptor beta chains were sequenced from one sample in a study of OX40 agonist ivuxolimab in advanced cancers. Sequenced by immunoSEQ multiplex PCR; TCRdb stores in-frame clones only, minus some. This table has under 75,000 clones, around 90% appearing once. The sample in question was CD4+ or CD8+ T cells sorted from blood, obtained in a trial of the OX40 agonist ivuxolimab. The receptors were sampled from an adult with an advanced solid tumor such as melanoma, head and neck, liver or kidney cancer.

In this sample, this clone turned up once. This chain connects TRBV27 to TRBJ2-7; the match to TRBD2 covers 12 bases. The CDR3 covers 17 residues. Germline-derived CDR1 and CDR2 are MNHEY and SMNVEV (reference sequence). With V trimmed by 3 bases and J by 2 bases, 8 bases remained unmatched. The CDR3 DNA reads as TGTGCCAGCAGTTTGCTTCGGACTAGCGGGACTACCTACGAGCAGTACTTC. Its protein product is CASSLLRTSGTTYEQYF.

The chain recombines TRBV6-5 with TRBJ2-7; 8 bases agree with TRBD2. V shed 2 bases and J 2 bases; nucleotides not matched to a gene: 2. This CDR3 spans 14 amino acids. The germline CDR1 and CDR2 sequences are MNHEY and SVGAGI. CDR3 region: CASSYREGAYEQYF. The CDR3 DNA reads TGTGCCAGCAGTTACCGGGAGGGGGCCTACGAGCAGTACTTC.

The chain has TRBV11-2 and TRBJ2-5; D gene ambiguous. V dropped 1 base and J dropped 1 base, with 10 bases sitting between them. This CDR3 contains 15 residues. CDR1 is SGHAT, CDR2 FQNNGV, per germline. The CDR3 spells CASSLGQAFQETQYF. CDR3 nucleotides: TGTGCCAGCAGCTTAGGGCAGGCCTTCCAAGAGACCCAGTACTTC.

This rearrangement joins TRBV6-6 to TRBJ2-1; 10 bases align to TRBD2. CDR1 and CDR2 from the germline V gene are MNHNY and SVGAGI (reference sequence). The CDR3 spans 13 residues. V lost 5 bases, J lost 9 bases, and 4 bases stayed unmatched. The CDR3 DNA follows: TGTGCCAGCAGTATAAGCGGGAGGGGTGAGCAGTTCTTC. The encoded protein is CASSISGRGEQFF.

The chain joins TRBV30 to TRBJ2-3, with TRBD1 matching over 9 bases. From germline, CDR1 is GTSNPN and CDR2 SVGIG (reference sequence). This CDR3 is 14 amino acids long. Losses at the gene ends were 3 bases for V and 4 bases for J; bases not matched to a gene: 5. CDR3 coding DNA: TGTGCCTGGAGGAGGGGACAGGGTGCAGATACGCAGTATTTT. Protein: CAWRRGQGADTQYF.

This chain links TRBV27 with TRBJ2-6, with D possibly being TRBD1 (5 bases). Per the germline V gene, CDR1 is MNHEY and CDR2 is SMNVEV (reference sequence). The CDR3 is 17 residues long. Trimming took 0 bases from V and 1 from J, leaving 10 bases between them. The CDR3 region is CASSLSVGLSGANVLTF. The CDR3 DNA follows: TGTGCCAGCAGTTTATCGGTGGGGCTATCTGGGGCCAACGTCCTGACTTTC.

The J gene is TRBJ2-1, the V gene TRBV30; 12 bases line up with TRBD2. Germline CDR1 reads GTSNPN; CDR2 reads SVGIG (reference sequence). The CDR3 has 18 residues. Trimming removed 0 bases from V and 7 bases from J; junction bases left unmatched: 13. DNA of the CDR3: TGTGCCTGGAGTGTAGCTAGCGGGAGGGCCTCATTCTGGAATGAGCAGTTCTTC. Translation: CAWSVASGRASFWNEQFF.

This clone was seen just once. The chain couples TRBV29-1 to TRBJ2-7, with 10 positions matching TRBD2. The J segment lost 3 bases and the V segment lost 5 bases, leaving 4 bases of the junction unmatched. The CDR3 totals 13 residues. The germline gives CDR1 SQVTM, CDR2 ANQGSEA. The CDR3 spells CSVRLAGDYEQYF. CDR3 nucleotides: TGCAGCGTTCGTCTAGCGGGAGACTACGAGCAGTACTTC.